These 15 T cell receptor beta chains were sequenced from one sample in a study of T cells after yellow fever vaccination. TCRdb re-analysed the 5' RACE reads in MiXCR, keeping a single row per CDR3 protein. The repertoire consists of about 630,000 distinct CDR3 sequences, with 9% to 15% occurring once and the leading ten covering about 16%. Sequencing was performed on PBMCs, taken on the day of the yellow fever booster vaccination. The receptor set was obtained from a man in his thirties or forties who received the YFV17D yellow fever vaccine.

V is TRBV7-9 and J is TRBJ2-7, with 12 positions matching TRBD2. Germline CDR1 is SEHNR and CDR2 is FQNEAQ (reference sequence). The J segment lost 3 bases and the V segment lost 5 bases, leaving 5 bases of the junction unmatched. This CDR3 is 15 amino acids long. The CDR3 DNA reads as TGTGCCAGCAGCCCTAGCGGGAGGGTTGTCTACGAGCAGTACTTC. Its protein product is CASSPSGRVVYEQYF.

This sequence joins TRBV2 and TRBJ2-1; 16 bases agree with TRBD2. This CDR3 spans 15 amino acids. V lost 5 bases to trimming and J lost 10 bases; unmatched junction nucleotides: 5. Germline CDR1 reads SNHLY; CDR2 reads FYNNEI. As DNA, the CDR3 is TGTGCCAGCAGTATGGGACTAGCGGGAGGGGGCGAGCAGTTCTTC. Its translation is CASSMGLAGGGEQFF. The full variable domain, its missing parts supplied by reference TRBV2 and TRBJ2-1, is EPEVTQTPSHQVTQMGQEVILRCVPISNHLYFYWYRQILGQKVEFLVSFYNNEISEKSEIFDDQFSVERPDGSNFTLKIRSTKLEDSAMYFCASSMGLAGGGEQFFGPGTRLTVL.

This clonotype was observed a handful of times. The chain uses TRBV5-6 and TRBJ1-5, with a weak D call TRBD1 (5 bases). The length of the CDR3 is 16 residues. V shed 1 base and J shed 1 base, with 12 bases lying between them. The germline gives CDR1 SGHDT, CDR2 YYEEEE. The CDR3 DNA follows: TGTGCCAGCAGCTTGTGGGGCAGGGACAGCAATCAGCCCCAGCATTTT. This sequence encodes CASSLWGRDSNQPQHF. Full variable domain (outside the CDR3, taken from reference TRBV5-6 and TRBJ1-5): DAGVTQSPTHLIKTRGQQVTLRCSPKSGHDTVSWYQQALGQGPQFIFQYYEEEERQRGNFPDRFSGHQFPNYSSELNVNALLLGDSALYLCASSLWGRDSNQPQHFGDGTRLSIL.

The genes are TRBV14 and TRBJ2-3; no reliable D call. V dropped 5 bases and J dropped 10 bases, with 16 bases sitting between them. The CDR3 is 13 amino acids. Germline-derived CDR1 and CDR2 are SGHDN and FVKESK. CDR3 sequence (DNA): TGTGCCAGCAGCACCGGAGCACTTCAGTCGCAGTATTTT. It encodes CASSTGALQSQYF.

The chain recombines TRBV28 with TRBJ2-1; 14 bases line up with TRBD2. The ends lost 1 base at V and 13 bases at J; junction bases unmatched: 6. This CDR3 has 15 amino acids. Germline-derived CDR1 and CDR2 are MDHEN and SYDVKM. The CDR3 nucleotides read TGTGCCAGCAGTTTATCGACTAGCGGGAGGGCCTCCCAGTTCTTC. It codes for CASSLSTSGRASQFF. The entire variable domain, with the rest obtained from reference TRBV28 and TRBJ2-1, is as follows: DVKVTQSSRYLVKRTGEKVFLECVQDMDHENMFWYRQDPGLGLRLIYFSYDVKMKEKGDIPEGYSVSREKKERFSLILESASTNQTSMYLCASSLSTSGRASQFFGPGTRLTVL.

This chain connects TRBV28 to TRBJ2-2, with D possibly matching TRBD2 (5 bases). Germline V gives CDR1 MDHEN, CDR2 SYDVKM. This CDR3 region has 15 residues. V shed 4 bases and J shed 6 bases, with 15 bases lying between them. In DNA, the CDR3 is TGTGCCAGCAGTTACTTCGGGATTCTCGCCGGGGAGCTGTTTTTT. It translates to CASSYFGILAGELFF. The whole variable domain, remainder taken from reference TRBV28 and TRBJ2-2, is DVKVTQSSRYLVKRTGEKVFLECVQDMDHENMFWYRQDPGLGLRLIYFSYDVKMKEKGDIPEGYSVSREKKERFSLILESASTNQTSMYLCASSYFGILAGELFFGEGSRLTVL.

This clonotype has more than one count but fewer than ten. The gene calls are TRBV4-2 and TRBJ2-1; 12 bases are a match to TRBD2. Germline V gene sequence: CDR1 LGHNA, CDR2 YNFKEQ. The CDR3 length is 20 residues. V dropped 1 base and J dropped 0; count of bases not matched to a gene: 10. The CDR3 spells CASSQVARTSGASSYNEQFF. CDR3 nucleotides: TGTGCCAGCAGCCAAGTGGCCAGGACTAGCGGGGCAAGCTCCTACAATGAGCAGTTCTTC.

This clonotype has only a few counts. V usage is TRBV7-2 and J usage is TRBJ2-2, with 7 bases identical to TRBD1. The CDR3 is 16 residues long. V gave up 6 bases and J gave up 0 bases; unmatched junction bases: 7. Germline V gene data show CDR1 as SGHTA and CDR2 as FQGNSA. The CDR3 protein is CASRRHQGANTGELFF. CDR3 in DNA: TGTGCCAGCAGGCGACACCAGGGGGCGAACACCGGGGAGCTGTTTTTT. Drawing the rest from reference TRBV7-2 and TRBJ2-2, the complete variable domain is GAGVSQSPSNKVTEKGKDVELRCDPISGHTALYWYRQSLGQGLEFLIYFQGNSAPDKSGLPSDRFSAERTGGSVSTLTIQRTQQEDSAVYLCASRRHQGANTGELFFGEGSRLTVL.

The chain links TRBV7-2 to TRBJ1-1; no clear D gene. CDR1 SGHTA and CDR2 FQGNSA come from the germline V gene. The length of the CDR3 is 13 residues. Trimming removed 5 bases at V and 8 bases at J, with 15 bases between. The DNA of the CDR3 is TGTGCCAGCAGCCTCGGGCCCCCGGCCGAAGCTTTCTTT. Translation: CASSLGPPAEAFF. Using reference TRBV7-2 and TRBJ1-1 for the parts outside the CDR3, the full variable domain is GAGVSQSPSNKVTEKGKDVELRCDPISGHTALYWYRQSLGQGLEFLIYFQGNSAPDKSGLPSDRFSAERTGGSVSTLTIQRTQQEDSAVYLCASSLGPPAEAFFGQGTRLTVV.

The chain links TRBV20-1 to TRBJ2-1; TRBD1 matches 8 bases. The germline gives CDR1 DFQATT, CDR2 SNEGSKA (reference sequence). The CDR3 is 13 residues long. Trimming took 3 bases from V and 8 from J; bases not matched to a gene: 6. CDR3 loop: CSARQGAPHEQFF. In DNA, the CDR3 is TGCAGTGCTAGGCAGGGGGCGCCTCATGAGCAGTTCTTC.

This clonotype appeared many times. At one of its ends the junction is not consistent with the germline gene, which may arise from a read error. The chain is built from TRBV5-1 and TRBJ2-3, with D perhaps assigned TRBD1 or TRBD2 (6 bases each). This CDR3 comprises 14 residues. Germline V CDR1 and CDR2: SGHRS, YFSETQ. CDR3 DNA: TGTGCCAGCAGTTTATCGGGGGCAACAGATACGCAGTATTTT. It encodes CASSLSGATDTQYF.

The chain uses TRBV5-7 and TRBJ1-2; D remains ambiguous. TRBV5-7 is marked as an open reading frame, function uncertain. V was clipped by 4 bases and J by 9 bases, with 16 bases between them. CDR3 size: 13 residues. The CDR3: CASSLGLLCCYTF. CDR3 DNA: TGTGCCAGCAGCCTCGGGCTCCTCTGCTGCTACACCTTC.

In its sample, this clonotype was seen a few times. The rearrangement joins TRBV20-1 to TRBJ1-5; unclear D gene. Germline CDR1 DFQATT, CDR2 SNEGSKA (reference sequence). This CDR3 is built from 13 residues. V lost 2 bases and J 7 bases, leaving 12 bases between the germline ends. The CDR3 is CSARPPAGQPQHF. CDR3 coding DNA: TGCAGTGCTAGACCTCCGGCGGGACAGCCCCAGCATTTT.

This chain uses TRBV7-9 with TRBJ2-1; 10 bases align to TRBD2. With 4 bases clipped from V and 10 bases from J, the junction kept 10 bases outside the gene matches. CDR1 is SEHNR, CDR2 FQNEAQ, per germline (reference sequence). CDR3 size: 15 residues. CDR3 residues: CASSSASGREDEQFF. The DNA of the CDR3 is TGTGCCAGCAGCTCAGCTAGCGGGAGAGAAGACGAGCAGTTCTTC.

This clonotype was seen a handful of times. This rearrangement joins TRBV29-1 to TRBJ2-2, with D tentatively TRBD2 (8 bases). V was trimmed by 7 bases and J by 0 bases, leaving 12 bases between them. The germline CDR1 and CDR2 sequences are SQVTM and ANQGSEA. This CDR3 spans 14 amino acids. The chain's CDR3 is CSAGGTANTGELFF. CDR3 nucleotides: TGCAGCGCGGGGGGGACAGCGAACACCGGGGAGCTGTTTTTT.